This TCR beta chain appears in the sequencing data of a study of blood T cell repertoires in COVID-19. Study in general: Nucleic acid was either cDNA or gDNA, and it came from T cells, B-cell-depleted T cells, or PBMCs.

Per germline, CDR1 LNHDA and CDR2 SQIVND (reference sequence). This CDR3 has 15 residues. V was shortened by 4 bases and J by 11 bases, with 21 bases between the two germline ends. Here immunoSEQ multiplex PCR was the method, and the copy in TCRdb shows in-frame clones only, minus some. The data hold around 200,000 clones, with 80% to 90% observed a single time. This receptor was identified in a woman aged 80 or over with acute or convalescent COVID-19. This chain links TRBV19 with TRBJ1-5, with a tentative D call TRBD1 (5 bases). Sequenced input: peripheral blood. The DNA for the CDR3 is TGTGCCAGTAGTACAACTTGGGACTCCCGGGGGACCCAGCATTTT. Translating it yields CASSTTWDSRGTQHF.